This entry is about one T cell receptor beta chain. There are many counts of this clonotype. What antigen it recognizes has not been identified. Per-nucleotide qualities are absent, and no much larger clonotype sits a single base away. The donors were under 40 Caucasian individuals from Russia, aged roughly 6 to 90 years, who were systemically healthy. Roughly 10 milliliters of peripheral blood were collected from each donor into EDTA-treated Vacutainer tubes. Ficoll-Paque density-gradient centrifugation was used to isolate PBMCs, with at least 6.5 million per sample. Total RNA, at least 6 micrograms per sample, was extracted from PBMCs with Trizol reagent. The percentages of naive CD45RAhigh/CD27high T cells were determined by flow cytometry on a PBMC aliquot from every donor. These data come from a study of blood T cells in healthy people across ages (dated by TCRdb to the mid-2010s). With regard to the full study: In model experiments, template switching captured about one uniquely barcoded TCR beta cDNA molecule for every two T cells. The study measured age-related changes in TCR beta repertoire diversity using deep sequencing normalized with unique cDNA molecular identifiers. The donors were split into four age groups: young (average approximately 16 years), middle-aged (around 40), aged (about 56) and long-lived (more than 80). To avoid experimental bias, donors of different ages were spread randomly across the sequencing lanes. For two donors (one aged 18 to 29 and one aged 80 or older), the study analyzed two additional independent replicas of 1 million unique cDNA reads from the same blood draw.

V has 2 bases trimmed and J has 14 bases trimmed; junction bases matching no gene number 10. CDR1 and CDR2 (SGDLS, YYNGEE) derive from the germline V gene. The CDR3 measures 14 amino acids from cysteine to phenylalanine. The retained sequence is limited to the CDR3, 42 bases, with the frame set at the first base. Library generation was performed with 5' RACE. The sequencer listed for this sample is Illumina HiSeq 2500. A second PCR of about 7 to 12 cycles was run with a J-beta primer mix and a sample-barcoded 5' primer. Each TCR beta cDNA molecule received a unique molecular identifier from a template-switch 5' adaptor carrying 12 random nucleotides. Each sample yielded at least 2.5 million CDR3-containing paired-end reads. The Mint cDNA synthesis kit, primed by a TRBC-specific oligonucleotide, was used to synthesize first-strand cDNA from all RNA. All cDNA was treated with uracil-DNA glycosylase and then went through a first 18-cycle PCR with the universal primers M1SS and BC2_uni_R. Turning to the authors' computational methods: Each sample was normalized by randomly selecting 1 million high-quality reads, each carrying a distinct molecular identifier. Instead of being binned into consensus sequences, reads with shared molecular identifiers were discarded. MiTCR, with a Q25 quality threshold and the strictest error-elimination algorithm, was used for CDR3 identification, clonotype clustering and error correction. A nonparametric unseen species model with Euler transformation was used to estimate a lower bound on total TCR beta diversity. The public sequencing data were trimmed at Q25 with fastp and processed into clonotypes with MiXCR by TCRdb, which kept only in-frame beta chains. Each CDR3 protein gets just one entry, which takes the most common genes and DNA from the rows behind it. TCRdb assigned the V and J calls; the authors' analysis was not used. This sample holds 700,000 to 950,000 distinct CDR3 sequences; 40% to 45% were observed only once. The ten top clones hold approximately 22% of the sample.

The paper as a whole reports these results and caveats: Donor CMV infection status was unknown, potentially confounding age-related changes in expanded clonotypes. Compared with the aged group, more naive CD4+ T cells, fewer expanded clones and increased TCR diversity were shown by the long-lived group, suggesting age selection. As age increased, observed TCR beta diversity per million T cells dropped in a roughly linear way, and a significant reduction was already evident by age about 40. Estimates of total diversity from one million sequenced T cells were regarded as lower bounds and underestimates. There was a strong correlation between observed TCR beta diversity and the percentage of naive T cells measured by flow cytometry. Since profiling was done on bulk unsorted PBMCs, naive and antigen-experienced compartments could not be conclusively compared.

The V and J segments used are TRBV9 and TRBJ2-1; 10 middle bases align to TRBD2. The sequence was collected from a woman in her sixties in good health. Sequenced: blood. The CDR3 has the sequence CASSVGTSDHREFF. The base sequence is TGTGCCAGCAGCGTCGGGACTAGCGATCACCGGGAGTTCTTC. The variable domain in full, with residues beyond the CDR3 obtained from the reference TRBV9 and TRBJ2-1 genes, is DSGVTQTPKHLITATGQRVTLRCSPRSGDLSVYWYQQSLDQGLQFLIQYYNGEERAKGNILERFSAQQFPDLHSELNLSSLELGDSALYFCASSVGTSDHREFFGPGTRLTVL.